A single T cell receptor beta chain is shown here with its context. What it binds is not known. The CDR3 runs 17 residues. V was pared by 3 bases and J by 5 bases, with 7 bases of the junction left unmatched. Germline assignment: CDR1 LNHDA and CDR2 SQIVND (reference sequence). PCR employed 60 Vbeta and 13 Jbeta primers. TCRdb's table, derived via immunoSEQ multiplex PCR, lists solely in-frame clones and lacks some. The table lists 150,000 to 200,000 clones, 84% of them singletons. The sample comes from a study of cytomegalovirus exposure and HLA in healthy donors. Study findings and constraints: Segments of the TCR beta V type were, in most cases, productive about 87% or about 30% of the time in an earlier analysis.

What was sequenced was PBMCs. The V and J genes are TRBV19 and TRBJ2-2; 12 nucleotides line up with TRBD2. The receptor was derived from a man in his forties or fifties in good health and CMV-seropositive. CDR3 nucleotide sequence: TGTGCCAGTAGTATGTCTAGCGGGAGGGTCCTAACCGGGGAGCTGTTTTTT. It is translated as CASSMSSGRVLTGELFF.